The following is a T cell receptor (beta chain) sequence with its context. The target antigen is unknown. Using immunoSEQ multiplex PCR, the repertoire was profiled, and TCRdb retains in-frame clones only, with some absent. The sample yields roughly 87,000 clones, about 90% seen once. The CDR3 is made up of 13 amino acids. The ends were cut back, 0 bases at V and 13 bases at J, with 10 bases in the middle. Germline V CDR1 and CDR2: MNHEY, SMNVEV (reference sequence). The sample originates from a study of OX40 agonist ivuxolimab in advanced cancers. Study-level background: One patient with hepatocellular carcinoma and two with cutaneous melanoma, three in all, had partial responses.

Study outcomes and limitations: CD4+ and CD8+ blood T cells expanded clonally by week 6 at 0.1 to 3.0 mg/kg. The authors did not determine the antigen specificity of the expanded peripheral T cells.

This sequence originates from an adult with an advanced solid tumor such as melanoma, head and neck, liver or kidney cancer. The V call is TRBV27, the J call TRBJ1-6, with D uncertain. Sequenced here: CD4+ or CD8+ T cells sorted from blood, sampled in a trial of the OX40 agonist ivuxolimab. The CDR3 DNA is TGTGCCAGCAGTTTATCGCGGTGGGCGCCCCTCCACTTT. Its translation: CASSLSRWAPLHF.